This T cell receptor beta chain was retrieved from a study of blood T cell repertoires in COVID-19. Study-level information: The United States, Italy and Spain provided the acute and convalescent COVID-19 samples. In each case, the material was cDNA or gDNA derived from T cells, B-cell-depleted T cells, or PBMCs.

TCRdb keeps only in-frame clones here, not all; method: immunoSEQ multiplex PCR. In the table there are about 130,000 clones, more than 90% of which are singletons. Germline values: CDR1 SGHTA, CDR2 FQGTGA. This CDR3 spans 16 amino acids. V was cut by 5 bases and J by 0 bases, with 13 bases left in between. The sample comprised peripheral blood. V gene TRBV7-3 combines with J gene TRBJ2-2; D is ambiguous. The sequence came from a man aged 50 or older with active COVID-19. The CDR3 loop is CASSPPEKTNTGELFF. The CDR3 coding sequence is TGTGCCAGCAGCCCCCCCGAGAAGACGAACACCGGGGAGCTGTTTTTT.